This T cell receptor beta chain was captured by sequencing in a study of post-analysis software for immune sequencing data. Unique molecular identifiers tagged the TCR beta cDNA libraries. Via MiXCR, TCRdb re-called the PCR reads, giving one row per CDR3 protein. The sample lists roughly 650,000 distinct CDR3 sequences, 59% seen once, with approximately 10% in the top ten. Overall study findings and caveats: Patients used four to six TRBV segments, including TRBV5-6, TRBV5-1 and TRBV20-1, more often than controls.

In the case of this clonotype: Its antigen is currently unknown. This may be a read error: a much more frequent sequence differs by one nucleotide.

Germline V gene sequence: CDR1 MNHEY, CDR2 SVGAGI. The CDR3 length is 15 residues. This sequence was found in a girl aged 2 to 10 with multiple sclerosis. The chain combines TRBV6-5 with TRBJ2-7; 7 bases map to TRBD1. The specimen was blood. The DNA of the CDR3 is TGTGCCAGCTGTTACTTCAGCCGGGACAGACGCGAGCAGTACTTC. It translates to CASCYFSRDRREQYF.